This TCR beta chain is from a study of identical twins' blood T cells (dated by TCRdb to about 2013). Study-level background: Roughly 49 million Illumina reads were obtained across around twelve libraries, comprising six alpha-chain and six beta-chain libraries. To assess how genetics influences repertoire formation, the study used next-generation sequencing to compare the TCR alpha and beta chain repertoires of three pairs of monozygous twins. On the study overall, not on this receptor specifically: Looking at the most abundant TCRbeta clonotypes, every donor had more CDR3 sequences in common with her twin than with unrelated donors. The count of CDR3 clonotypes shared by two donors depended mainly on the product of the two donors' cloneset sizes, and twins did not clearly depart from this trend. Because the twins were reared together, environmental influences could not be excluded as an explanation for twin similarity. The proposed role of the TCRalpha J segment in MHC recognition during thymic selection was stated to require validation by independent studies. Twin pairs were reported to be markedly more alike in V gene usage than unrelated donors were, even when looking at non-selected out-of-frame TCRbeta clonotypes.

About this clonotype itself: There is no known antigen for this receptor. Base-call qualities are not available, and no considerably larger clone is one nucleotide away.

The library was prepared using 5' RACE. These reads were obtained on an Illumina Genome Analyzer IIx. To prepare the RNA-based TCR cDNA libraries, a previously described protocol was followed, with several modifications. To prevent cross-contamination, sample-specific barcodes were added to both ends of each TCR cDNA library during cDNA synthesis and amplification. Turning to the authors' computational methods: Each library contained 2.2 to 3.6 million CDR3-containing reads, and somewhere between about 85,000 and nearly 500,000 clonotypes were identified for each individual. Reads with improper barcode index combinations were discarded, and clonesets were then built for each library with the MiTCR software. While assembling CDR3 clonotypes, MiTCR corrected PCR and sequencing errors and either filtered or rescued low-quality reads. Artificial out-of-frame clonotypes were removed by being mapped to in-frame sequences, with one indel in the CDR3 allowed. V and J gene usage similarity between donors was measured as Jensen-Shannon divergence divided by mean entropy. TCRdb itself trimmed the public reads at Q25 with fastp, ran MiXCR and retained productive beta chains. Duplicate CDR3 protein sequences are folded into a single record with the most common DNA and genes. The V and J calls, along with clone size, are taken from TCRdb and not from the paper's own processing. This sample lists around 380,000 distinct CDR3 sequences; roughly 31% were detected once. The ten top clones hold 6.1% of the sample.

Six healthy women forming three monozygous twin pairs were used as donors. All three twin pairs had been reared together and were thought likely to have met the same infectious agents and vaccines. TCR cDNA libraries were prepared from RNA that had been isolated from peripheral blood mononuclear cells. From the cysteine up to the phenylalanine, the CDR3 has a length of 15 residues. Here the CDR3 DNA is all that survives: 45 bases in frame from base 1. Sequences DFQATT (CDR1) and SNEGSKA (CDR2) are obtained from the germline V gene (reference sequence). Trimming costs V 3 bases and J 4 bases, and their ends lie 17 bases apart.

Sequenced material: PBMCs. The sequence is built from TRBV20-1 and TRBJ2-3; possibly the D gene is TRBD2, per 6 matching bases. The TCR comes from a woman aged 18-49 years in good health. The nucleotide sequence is TGCAGTGCTAGTGACCCGGGACTGATGGCAGATACGCAGTATTTT. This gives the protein CSASDPGLMADTQYF.